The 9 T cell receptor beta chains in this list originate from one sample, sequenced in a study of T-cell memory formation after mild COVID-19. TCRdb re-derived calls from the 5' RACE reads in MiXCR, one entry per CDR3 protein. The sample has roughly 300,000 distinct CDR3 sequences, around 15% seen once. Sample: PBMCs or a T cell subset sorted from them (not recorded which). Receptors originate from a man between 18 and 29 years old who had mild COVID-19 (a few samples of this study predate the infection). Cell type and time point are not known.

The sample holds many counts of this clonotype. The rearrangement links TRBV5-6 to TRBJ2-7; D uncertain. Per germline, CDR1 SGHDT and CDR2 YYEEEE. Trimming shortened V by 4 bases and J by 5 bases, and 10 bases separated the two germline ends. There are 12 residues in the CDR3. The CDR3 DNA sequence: TGTGCCAGCAGCCCCGGTCAGGACGAGCAGTACTTC. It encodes CASSPGQDEQYF.

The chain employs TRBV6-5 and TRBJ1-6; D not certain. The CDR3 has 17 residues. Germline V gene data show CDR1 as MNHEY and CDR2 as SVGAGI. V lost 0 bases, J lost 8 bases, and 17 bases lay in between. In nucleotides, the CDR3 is TGTGCCAGCAGTTACTCCAGACTTCCACCCACCCATTCACCCCTCCACTTT. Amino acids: CASSYSRLPPTHSPLHF.

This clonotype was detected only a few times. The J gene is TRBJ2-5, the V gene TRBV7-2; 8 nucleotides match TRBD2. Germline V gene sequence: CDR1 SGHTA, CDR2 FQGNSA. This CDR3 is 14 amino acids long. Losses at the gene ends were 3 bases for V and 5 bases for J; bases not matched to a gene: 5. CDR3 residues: CASSLAGGSETQYF. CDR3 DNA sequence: TGTGCCAGCAGCTTGGCGGGGGGCTCTGAGACCCAGTACTTC.

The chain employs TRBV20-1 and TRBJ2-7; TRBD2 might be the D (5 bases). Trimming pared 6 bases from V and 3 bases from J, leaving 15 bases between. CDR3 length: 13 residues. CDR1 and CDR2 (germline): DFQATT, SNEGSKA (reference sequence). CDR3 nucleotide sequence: TGCAGTGCCGGACGGGAACCCCACTACGAGCAGTACGTC. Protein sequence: CSAGREPHYEQYV.

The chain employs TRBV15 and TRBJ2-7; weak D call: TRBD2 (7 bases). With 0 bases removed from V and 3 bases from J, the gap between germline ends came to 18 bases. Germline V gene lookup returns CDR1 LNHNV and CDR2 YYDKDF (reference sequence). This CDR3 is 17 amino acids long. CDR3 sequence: CATSRDSLGGGNYEQYV. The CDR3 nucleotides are TGTGCCACCAGCAGAGATTCCCTAGGGGGGGGCAACTACGAGCAGTACGTC.

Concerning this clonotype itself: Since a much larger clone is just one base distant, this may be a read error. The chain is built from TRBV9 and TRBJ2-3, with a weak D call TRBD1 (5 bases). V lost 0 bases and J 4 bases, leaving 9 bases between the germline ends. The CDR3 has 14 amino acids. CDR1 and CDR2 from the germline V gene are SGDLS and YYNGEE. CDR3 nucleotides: TGTGCCAGCAGCGTAGGGGGCAGCTCAGATACGCAGTATTTT. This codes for CASSVGGSSDTQYF.

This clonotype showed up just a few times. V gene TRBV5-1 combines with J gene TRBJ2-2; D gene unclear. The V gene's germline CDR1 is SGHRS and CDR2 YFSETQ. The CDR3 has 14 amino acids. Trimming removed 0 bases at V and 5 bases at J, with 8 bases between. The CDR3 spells CASSLAFGTGELFF. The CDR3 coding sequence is TGCGCCAGCAGCTTGGCCTTTGGGACCGGGGAGCTGTTTTTT. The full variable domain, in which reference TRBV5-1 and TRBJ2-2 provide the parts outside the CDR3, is KAGVTQTPRYLIKTRGQQVTLSCSPISGHRSVSWYQQTPGQGLQFLFEYFSETQRNKGNFPGRFSGRQFSNSRSEMNVSTLELGDSALYLCASSLAFGTGELFFGEGSRLTVL.

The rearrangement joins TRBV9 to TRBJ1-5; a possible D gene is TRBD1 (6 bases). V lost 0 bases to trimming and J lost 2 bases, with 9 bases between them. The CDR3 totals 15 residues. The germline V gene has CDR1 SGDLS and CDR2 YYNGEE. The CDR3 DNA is TGTGCCAGCAGCGTAGACTACAGGGGCAATCAGCCCCAGCATTTT. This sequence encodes CASSVDYRGNQPQHF.

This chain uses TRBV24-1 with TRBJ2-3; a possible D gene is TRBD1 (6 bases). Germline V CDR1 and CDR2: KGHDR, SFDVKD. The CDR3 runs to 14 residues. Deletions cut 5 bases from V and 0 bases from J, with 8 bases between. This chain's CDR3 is CATSGGPSTDTQYF. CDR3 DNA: TGTGCCACCAGTGGGGGGCCTAGCACAGATACGCAGTATTTT.